The clone carrying this T cell receptor (beta chain) has just one count. Its antigen is undetermined. The entry originates in a study of cytomegalovirus exposure and HLA in healthy donors. Regarding the study as a whole: Sequencing likely generated an artifact that appeared as a cluster of highly shared sequence variants. The authors assumed roughly uniform sequencing depth across donors for presence/absence analyses.

The PCR had 60 Vbeta and 13 Jbeta primers. Method: immunoSEQ multiplex PCR; TCRdb's copy keeps in-frame clones and lacks some. The data hold about 94,000 clones, with over 65% observed a single time. The CDR3 has 14 amino acids. V was pared by 4 bases and J by 6 bases, with 17 bases between. Germline CDR1 reads SGHTS; CDR2 reads YDEGEE. The chain couples TRBV5-8 to TRBJ2-7, with D possibly being TRBD2 (7 bases). The sample consisted of PBMCs. The sequence derives from a human donor in good health. The CDR3 region is CASSLFGGGGEQYF. In nucleotides, the CDR3 is TGTGCCAGCAGCCTCTTCGGGGGCGGGGGCGAGCAGTACTTC.